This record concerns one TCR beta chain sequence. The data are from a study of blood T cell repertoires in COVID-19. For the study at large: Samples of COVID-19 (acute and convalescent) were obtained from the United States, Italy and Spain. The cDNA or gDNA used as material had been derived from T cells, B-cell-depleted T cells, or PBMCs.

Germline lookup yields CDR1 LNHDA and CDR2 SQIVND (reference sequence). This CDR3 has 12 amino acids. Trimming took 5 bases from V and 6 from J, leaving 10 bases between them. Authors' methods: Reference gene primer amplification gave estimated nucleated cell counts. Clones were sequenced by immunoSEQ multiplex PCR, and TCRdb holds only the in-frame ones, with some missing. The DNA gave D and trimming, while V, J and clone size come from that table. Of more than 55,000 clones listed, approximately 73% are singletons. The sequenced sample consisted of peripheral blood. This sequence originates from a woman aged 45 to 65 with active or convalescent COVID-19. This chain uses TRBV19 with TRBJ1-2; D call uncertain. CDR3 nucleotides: TGTGCCAGTAGTGTTGGAGACCATGGCTACACCTTC. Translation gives CASSVGDHGYTF.